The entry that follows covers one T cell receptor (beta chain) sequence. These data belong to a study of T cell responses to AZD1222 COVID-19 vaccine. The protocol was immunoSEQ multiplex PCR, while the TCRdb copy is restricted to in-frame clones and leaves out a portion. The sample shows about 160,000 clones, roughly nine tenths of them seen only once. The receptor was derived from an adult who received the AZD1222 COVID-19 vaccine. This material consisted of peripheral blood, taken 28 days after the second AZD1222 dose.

CDR3 nucleotides: TGCGCCACCGCCGGGACCGGGCGGGAGCAGTACTTC. Its translation: CATAGTGREQYF. The gene calls are TRBV4-1 and TRBJ2-7; possibly TRBD1 or TRBD2 for D (5 bases each). Germline-derived CDR1 and CDR2 are MGHRA and YSYEKL. There are 12 residues in the CDR3. Deletions cut 10 bases from V and 7 bases from J, with 17 bases between.